The next 29 T cell receptor beta chains were all read from a single sample in a study of CD8 T cells in Susac syndrome. cDNA came from roughly 0.53 to 1 ug RNA primed by random hexamers. TCRdb called the immunoSEQ multiplex PCR reads again in MiXCR, with one record for every CDR3 protein. The sample yields around 190,000 distinct CDR3 sequences, about 94% seen once. Sequences were obtained from CD4+ T cells from PBMCs. Every receptor here comes from a human donor in good health.

This chain uses TRBV13 with TRBJ2-6, with a weak D call TRBD2 (6 bases). Germline CDR1 reads PRHDT; CDR2 reads FYEKMQ (reference sequence). V lost 5 bases to trimming and J lost 1 base, with 12 bases between them. The CDR3 is 16 residues long. CDR3 in amino acids: CASSTTAGSGANVLTF. The CDR3 DNA sequence: TGTGCCAGCAGCACCACGGCGGGATCTGGGGCCAACGTCCTGACTTTC.

The gene calls are TRBV12-3 or TRBV12-4 and TRBJ1-1; no reliable D call. The CDR3 has 14 amino acids. Trimming removed 4 bases from V and 4 bases from J, with 13 bases in between. CDR3 bases: TGTGCCAGCAGTTCTGTAGGTCATACCACTGAAGCTTTCTTT. Residues: CASSSVGHTTEAFF.

This chain links TRBV3-1 with TRBJ1-2; the D is unclear. In germline, CDR1 is LGHDT, CDR2 YNNKEL (reference sequence). The CDR3 covers 14 residues. V was cut by 1 base and J by 5 bases, with 11 bases left in between. CDR3 bases: TGTGCCAGCAGCCAAGCTAGGACTCCTTATGGCTACACCTTC. Its protein product is CASSQARTPYGYTF.

V is TRBV2 and J is TRBJ1-2; 10 nucleotides match TRBD1. This CDR3 region has 14 residues. Trimming removed 2 bases from V and 10 bases from J; junction bases left unmatched: 7. The germline V gene encodes CDR1 SNHLY and CDR2 FYNNEI. The CDR3 sequence is CASSETRTGGTYTF. The CDR3 DNA sequence: TGTGCCAGCAGTGAAACCAGGACAGGGGGTACCTACACCTTC.

The chain joins TRBV12-3 or TRBV12-4 to TRBJ2-7; 7 bases are shared with TRBD1. J gave up 3 bases and V 0 bases, and 8 bases lay outside the gene matches. This CDR3 contains 16 residues. CDR3 residues: CASSLAGTVAIYEQYV. The CDR3 DNA is TGTGCCAGCAGTTTAGCGGGGACAGTTGCGATCTACGAGCAGTACGTC.

The J gene is TRBJ2-5, the V gene TRBV5-1; TRBD1 is a possible D gene (5 bases). This CDR3 region has 15 residues. V lost 0 bases, J lost 1 base, and 10 bases lay in between. Per the germline V gene, CDR1 is SGHRS and CDR2 is YFSETQ. Here the CDR3 reads CASSLVQVAQETQYF. The CDR3 region has the DNA TGCGCCAGCAGCTTGGTACAGGTCGCCCAAGAGACCCAGTACTTC.

The gene calls are TRBV12-3 or TRBV12-4 and TRBJ2-2, with D unresolved. The germline V and J ends were trimmed by 3 bases and 8 bases, with 13 bases remaining between them. The CDR3 spans 14 residues. The CDR3 loop reads CASSFPGLEGELFF. CDR3 DNA: TGTGCCAGCAGTTTCCCCGGGCTAGAGGGGGAGCTGTTTTTT.

This chain links TRBV14 with TRBJ2-1, with TRBD2 matching over 8 bases. Trimming cost V 5 bases and J 9 bases; bases outside gene matches: 12. CDR1 is SGHDN and CDR2 is FVKESK in the germline V gene. The CDR3 length is 15 residues. For the CDR3, the DNA is TGTGCCAGCAGCTCCCGGGGGGGCGCGGGTAGTGAGCAGTTCTTC. It translates to CASSSRGGAGSEQFF.

The V call is TRBV12-3 or TRBV12-4, the J call TRBJ2-7; D uncertain. The CDR3 has 13 residues. Trimming shortened V by 6 bases and J by 3 bases, and 12 bases separated the two germline ends. The CDR3 protein is CASSLKPLYEQYF. The CDR3 DNA reads as TGTGCCAGCAGCCTTAAGCCGCTCTACGAGCAGTACTTC.

The V and J genes are TRBV20-1 and TRBJ2-7; TRBD2 aligns across 8 bases. The V gene end was trimmed by 1 base and the J gene end by 7 bases; junction bases not matched to a gene: 3. The CDR3 is 12 amino acids. CDR1 is DFQATT, CDR2 SNEGSKA, per germline (reference sequence). CDR3 residues: CSARALAGEQYF. The DNA for the CDR3 is TGCAGTGCTAGAGCCCTAGCGGGTGAGCAGTACTTC.

The J gene is TRBJ2-3, the V gene TRBV25-1; D is uncertain. V was shortened by 4 bases and J by 0 bases, with 17 bases between the two germline ends. CDR3 length: 17 amino acids. Germline V gene lookup returns CDR1 MGHDK and CDR2 SYGVNS. The CDR3 coding sequence is TGTGCCAGCAGTGCTCAACCCCCGGGCCCCAGCACAGATACGCAGTATTTT. Protein sequence: CASSAQPPGPSTDTQYF.

This rearrangement joins TRBV19 to TRBJ1-2; perhaps TRBD1 as D (5 bases). Germline CDR1 is LNHDA and CDR2 is SQIVND (reference sequence). Between the trimmed V and J ends, which lost 7 bases and 4 bases, there was a span of 10 bases. This CDR3 region has 12 residues. The CDR3 DNA reads as TGTGCCAGTAACGCCGGGGCCTATGGCTACACCTTC. Amino acids: CASNAGAYGYTF.

A single count supports this clonotype. The J gene is TRBJ2-5, the V gene TRBV10-2; D is possibly TRBD1 (6 bases). This CDR3 region has 14 residues. V was pared by 7 bases and J by 2 bases, with 14 bases between. Germline lookup yields CDR1 WSHSY and CDR2 SAAADI. This CDR3 reads CASTQADRQETQYF. The CDR3 coding sequence is TGCGCCAGCACTCAAGCGGACAGACAAGAGACCCAGTACTTC.

J is TRBJ2-7 and V is TRBV5-4; D unclear. CDR3 length: 12 amino acids. Trimming pared 1 base from V and 2 bases from J, leaving 4 bases between. Germline V gene lookup returns CDR1 SGHNT and CDR2 YYREEE (reference sequence). The CDR3 DNA reads TGTGCCAGCAGCTTGAATACCTACGAGCAGTACGTC. It translates to CASSLNTYEQYV.

CDR3 sequence: CSARDRSGPPNEQFF. CDR3 coding DNA: TGCAGTGCTAGAGATCGGTCGGGGCCCCCCAATGAGCAGTTCTTC. The chain links TRBV20-1 to TRBJ2-1; TRBD1 or TRBD2 may be the D gene (5 bases each). V was shortened by 0 bases and J by 6 bases, with 15 bases between the two germline ends. The CDR3 runs to 15 residues. Looked up from germline, CDR1 is DFQATT and CDR2 is SNEGSKA (reference sequence).

The chain combines TRBV20-1 with TRBJ2-5; 9 bases align to TRBD2. Germline CDR1 reads DFQATT; CDR2 reads SNEGSKA (reference sequence). The CDR3 is made up of 14 amino acids. The ends lost 5 bases at V and 3 bases at J; junction bases unmatched: 7. In DNA, the CDR3 is TGCAGTGCTGCAGCGGGGGGCAGAAAAGAGACCCAGTACTTC. This codes for CSAAAGGRKETQYF.

The chain has TRBV28 and TRBJ2-7; the match to TRBD1 covers 10 bases. From germline, CDR1 is MDHEN and CDR2 SYDVKM. The trim removed 6 bases at V and 6 bases at J, leaving 11 bases unmatched. This CDR3 contains 15 residues. The CDR3 reads CASRRGTGVGVEQYV. For the CDR3, the DNA is TGTGCCAGCAGACGAGGGACAGGGGTAGGTGTCGAGCAGTACGTC.

This clonotype was picked up one time. The gene calls are TRBV20-1 and TRBJ2-7; 8 bases line up with TRBD2. Germline CDR1 DFQATT, CDR2 SNEGSKA (reference sequence). This CDR3 has 15 amino acids. Germline trimming cut 3 bases from V and 0 bases from J; bases unmatched to any gene: 7. CDR3 sequence (DNA): TGCAGTGCTAGGGCCTTAGCGGGGAGCTCCTACGAGCAGTACGTC. Protein sequence: CSARALAGSSYEQYV.

The chain joins TRBV2 to TRBJ1-4; 7 bases are shared with TRBD1. V shed 5 bases, J shed 8 bases, and the junction held 11 bases outside the gene matches. The CDR3 has 15 amino acids. The germline CDR1 and CDR2 sequences are SNHLY and FYNNEI. The CDR3 bases are TGTGCCAGCAGTCCTCGACAGGGAGGGAGGGAAAAACTGTTTTTT. This encodes CASSPRQGGREKLFF.

V and J are TRBV7-9 and TRBJ2-2, with D maybe TRBD1 (5 bases). The ends were cut back, 6 bases at V and 3 bases at J, with 11 bases in the middle. The germline V gene encodes CDR1 SEHNR and CDR2 FQNEAQ (reference sequence). The length of the CDR3 is 14 residues. CDR3 coding DNA: TGTGCCAGCAGTATACCCAGGGACACCGGGGAGCTGTTTTTT. Translation gives CASSIPRDTGELFF.

The chain carries TRBV6-1 and TRBJ2-7; unclear D gene. V was pared by 4 bases and J by 4 bases, with 14 bases between. This CDR3 is 14 amino acids long. The germline V gene encodes CDR1 MNHNS and CDR2 SASEGT. This chain's CDR3 is CASSGARSRYEQYF. CDR3 DNA sequence: TGTGCCAGCAGTGGGGCTCGAAGCCGGTACGAGCAGTACTTC.

The V call is TRBV29-1, the J call TRBJ2-3; D might be TRBD1 (6 bases). The CDR3 spans 14 residues. Trimming pared 3 bases from V and 2 bases from J, leaving 12 bases between. CDR1 is SQVTM, CDR2 ANQGSEA, per germline. CDR3 nucleotide sequence: TGCAGCGTTGAGGGGGCTAATCCCACAGATACGCAGTATTTT. Translated: CSVEGANPTDTQYF.

The V call is TRBV3-1, the J call TRBJ2-1, with 10 bases aligning to TRBD1. The CDR3 sequence is 16 residues long. The germline gives CDR1 LGHDT, CDR2 YNNKEL (reference sequence). J gave up 4 bases and V 5 bases, and 8 bases lay outside the gene matches. CDR3 DNA sequence: TGTGCCAGCAGCTTAGCCGGGACAGGGGCGTACAATGAGCAGTTCTTC. Translation gives CASSLAGTGAYNEQFF.

A single count supports this clonotype. The chain combines TRBV13 with TRBJ1-3, with D hard to call. Germline V gene sequence: CDR1 PRHDT, CDR2 FYEKMQ (reference sequence). CDR3 length: 12 amino acids. Trimming cost V 6 bases and J 6 bases, with 9 bases left between them. CDR3 residues: CASSSNLNTIYF. The CDR3 bases are TGTGCCAGCAGTTCCAACTTAAACACCATATATTTT. The full variable domain, completed using reference TRBV13 and TRBJ1-3, is AAGVIQSPRHLIKEKRETATLKCYPIPRHDTVYWYQQGPGQDPQFLISFYEKMQSDKGSIPDRFSAQQFSDYHSELNMSSLELGDSALYFCASSSNLNTIYFGEGSWLTVV.

CDR3 bases: TGTGCCAGCAGCCTTCGACCGGGACAGGGCCCGAACACCGGGGAGCTGTTTTTT. This translates into CASSLRPGQGPNTGELFF. The chain employs TRBV14 and TRBJ2-2; 9 bases are shared with TRBD1. Unmatched junction bases numbered 9, after V lost 4 bases and J lost 0 bases. Per germline, CDR1 SGHDN and CDR2 FVKESK. There are 18 residues in the CDR3.

The V call is TRBV28, the J call TRBJ1-6; 10 bases are a match to TRBD1. The germline CDR1 and CDR2 sequences are MDHEN and SYDVKM. The CDR3 covers 12 residues. The CDR3 spells CALGQGKSPLHF. Here the CDR3 DNA reads TGTGCGCTGGGACAGGGGAAATCACCCCTCCACTTT.

V usage is TRBV27 and J usage is TRBJ2-6; 7 nucleotides line up with TRBD1. V was clipped by 4 bases and J by 8 bases; unmatched bases: 2. The germline V gene has CDR1 MNHEY and CDR2 SMNVEV (reference sequence). The CDR3 is 13 amino acids. Here the CDR3 DNA reads TGTGCCAGCAGTTGGGGACAGACCAACGTCCTGACTTTC. Residues: CASSWGQTNVLTF.

The chain links TRBV6-1 to TRBJ1-4; D perhaps matches TRBD1 (6 bases). The CDR3 covers 17 residues. Trimming cost V 6 bases and J 8 bases, with 25 bases left between them. CDR1 MNHNS and CDR2 SASEGT come from the germline V gene. The CDR3 nucleotides read TGTGCCAGCAGGGCCGGGGGGGGCTTCGGTGTTTTAGAAAAACTGTTTTTT. This encodes CASRAGGGFGVLEKLFF.

This clonotype was detected only a few times. This chain uses TRBV7-3 with TRBJ2-2; 7 bases align to TRBD1. CDR1 is SGHTA, CDR2 FQGTGA, per germline. The CDR3 loop spans 15 amino acids. J lost 4 bases, V lost 0 bases, and 2 bases had no gene match. CDR3 sequence reads: CASSLTPGGTGELFF. CDR3 nucleotide sequence: TGTGCCAGCAGCTTAACTCCAGGGGGCACCGGGGAGCTGTTTTTT.